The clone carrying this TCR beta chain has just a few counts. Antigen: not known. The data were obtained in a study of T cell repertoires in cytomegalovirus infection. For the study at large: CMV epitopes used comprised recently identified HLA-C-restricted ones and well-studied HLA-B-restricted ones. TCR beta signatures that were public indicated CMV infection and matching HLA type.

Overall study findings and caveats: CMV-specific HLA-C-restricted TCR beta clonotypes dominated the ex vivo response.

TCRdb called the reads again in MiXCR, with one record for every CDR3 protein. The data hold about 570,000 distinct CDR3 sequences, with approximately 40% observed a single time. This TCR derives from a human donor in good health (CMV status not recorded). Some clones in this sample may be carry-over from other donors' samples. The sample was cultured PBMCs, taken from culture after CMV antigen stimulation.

CDR3 nucleotides: TGTGCCAGCAGTTACTCAGGGGCTGAAAAACTGTTTTTT. Translation: CASSYSGAEKLFF. V and J are TRBV6-6 and TRBJ1-4; D may be TRBD1 (5 bases). Germline loops: CDR1 MNHNY, CDR2 SVGAGI (reference sequence). V gave up 0 bases and J gave up 7 bases, with 6 bases separating them. This CDR3 has 13 residues.